The next 4 T cell receptor beta chains were all read from a single sample in a study of T cell repertoires in ileal Crohn's disease. The time point: neoterminal ileum biopsy at postoperative endoscopy, about 6 months after surgery. Method: immunoSEQ multiplex PCR; TCRdb's copy keeps in-frame clones and lacks some. The repertoire has about 13,000 clones, around 80% of them found once; the top ten carry around 4.3%. The sample consisted of ileal tissue. These receptors were obtained from an adult with Crohn's disease.

The V call is TRBV7-3, the J call TRBJ1-2, with D unclear. Germline lookup yields CDR1 SGHTA and CDR2 FQGTGA. The CDR3 runs 16 residues. Deletions cut 3 bases from V and 0 bases from J, with 14 bases between. The CDR3 bases are TGTGCCAGCAGCTTTAGTACCGGGAGAGCTAACTATGGCTACACCTTC. It specifies CASSFSTGRANYGYTF.

This CDR3 reads CASSPTSGPGSPLHF. The CDR3 DNA reads as TGTGCCAGCAGCCCAACTTCAGGGCCCGGTTCACCCCTCCACTTT. The genes are TRBV9 and TRBJ1-6; D possibly corresponds to TRBD1 (5 bases). V dropped 4 bases and J dropped 9 bases, with 17 bases sitting between them. Germline values: CDR1 SGDLS, CDR2 YYNGEE. The CDR3 totals 15 residues.

The genes are TRBV29-1 and TRBJ1-1; TRBD1 might be the D (5 bases). Germline lookup yields CDR1 SQVTM and CDR2 ANQGSEA. V shed 7 bases and J shed 4 bases, with 16 bases lying between them. CDR3 length: 13 residues. CDR3 loop: CSGGGGRGTEAFF. For the CDR3, the DNA is TGCAGCGGGGGCGGGGGTCGGGGCACTGAAGCTTTCTTT.

The DNA for the CDR3 is TGCAGTGCTCTCAGGGGAAATGAGCAGTTCTTC. It codes for CSALRGNEQFF. This chain uses TRBV20-1 with TRBJ2-1; D is perhaps TRBD1 (6 bases). V was trimmed by 5 bases and J by 7 bases, leaving 9 bases between them. Germline lookup yields CDR1 DFQATT and CDR2 SNEGSKA (reference sequence). The length of the CDR3 is 11 residues.